This T cell receptor beta chain was sequenced in a study of T cell responses to AZD1222 COVID-19 vaccine. Germline V gives CDR1 LNHDA, CDR2 SQIVND (reference sequence). The CDR3 sequence is 17 residues long. V trimming: 7 bases; J trimming: 3 bases; junction bases outside the gene matches: 14. Study-level points and caveats: After the peak T cell response, and only then, were repertoires sampled.

The repertoire was sequenced with immunoSEQ multiplex PCR; TCRdb's copy has only in-frame clones and lacks some. Of roughly 65,000 clones listed, 60% to 85% are singletons. As regards this clone: Antigen specificity is unknown.

Source: peripheral blood, taken on day 0 of AZD1222 vaccination. The chain is built from TRBV19 and TRBJ1-4; 7 positions match TRBD1. The source of this sequence is an adult in good health. CDR3: CASKGATGYSSNEKLFF. CDR3 bases: TGTGCCAGTAAGGGCGCGACAGGGTATTCGTCTAATGAAAAACTGTTTTTT.